This T cell receptor beta chain was documented in a study of response to subunit inactivated influenza vaccine (dated by TCRdb to about 2018). For the study in its entirety: Deep quantitative profiling of the T cell receptor repertoire was used in the study to follow responses to a trivalent subunit inactivated influenza vaccine.

V and J lose 0 bases and 3 bases, and a span of 21 bases separates them. Counted from cysteine to phenylalanine, this CDR3 has 19 amino acids. The read is trimmed to its CDR3 DNA, 57 bases read in frame from base 1. CDR1 and CDR2 (LGHNA, YSLEER) derive from the germline V gene. Library prep was done by RT-PCR. Sequencing used an Illumina HiSeq 2500. TCRdb ran its own pipeline on the public reads, namely fastp trimming at Q25 and MiXCR clone calling, and kept in-frame beta chains. Entries are consolidated by CDR3 protein sequence, retaining the most common genes and DNA. Within this sample are around 490,000 distinct CDR3 sequences, with 7.6% of them counted one time only. Of the sample, 13% is held by the ten largest clones. This clonotype was counted ten times or more. Which antigen it targets is not known. No quality values exist for individual bases; no much larger clone is one base distant. Here is what the overall study found, with its caveats: The authors suggested that each seasonal influenza vaccination may recruit only a limited number of new T cells.

This chain is built from TRBV4-3 and TRBJ1-3; the D gene cannot be named for sure. This material consisted of PBMCs from blood, taken around 25 months after vaccination. The origin of this receptor is a man aged 50 to 69 who received an inactivated influenza vaccine. Donor details come from another sample of the same person, matched by shared clones. The bases read TGCGCCAGCAGCCAAGAGACTTGGGCGGCCGCAGCTGGTGGAAACACCATATATTTT. Translated, it gives CASSQETWAAAAGGNTIYF.